One T cell receptor beta chain is described in this entry. This specimen belongs to a study of blood T cell repertoires in COVID-19. Looking at the study overall: Acute-phase and convalescent COVID-19 samples originated in the United States, Italy and Spain. PBMCs, B-cell-depleted T cells, or T cells were the source of the cDNA or gDNA that made up the material.

In the source study's methods: Amplification with reference gene primers provided the estimates of nucleated cell counts. TCRdb keeps only in-frame clones here, not all; method: immunoSEQ multiplex PCR. Clone size and the V and J calls come from that table; the DNA yielded D and trimming. The table lists 65,000 to 75,000 clones, roughly nine tenths of them singletons. The receptor's source is a man in his fifties or sixties with active COVID-19. Sequenced sample: peripheral blood.

The CDR3 is CASSAGTGGLEPQHF. As DNA, the CDR3 is TGTGCCAGCAGCGCTGGGACAGGGGGCTTGGAGCCCCAGCATTTT. The chain recombines TRBV9 with TRBJ1-5, with 12 bases that match TRBD1. The CDR3 is 15 amino acids. Germline V gene sequence: CDR1 SGDLS, CDR2 YYNGEE. After removal of 3 bases from V and 8 bases from J, the junction contained 6 bases not matched to a gene.